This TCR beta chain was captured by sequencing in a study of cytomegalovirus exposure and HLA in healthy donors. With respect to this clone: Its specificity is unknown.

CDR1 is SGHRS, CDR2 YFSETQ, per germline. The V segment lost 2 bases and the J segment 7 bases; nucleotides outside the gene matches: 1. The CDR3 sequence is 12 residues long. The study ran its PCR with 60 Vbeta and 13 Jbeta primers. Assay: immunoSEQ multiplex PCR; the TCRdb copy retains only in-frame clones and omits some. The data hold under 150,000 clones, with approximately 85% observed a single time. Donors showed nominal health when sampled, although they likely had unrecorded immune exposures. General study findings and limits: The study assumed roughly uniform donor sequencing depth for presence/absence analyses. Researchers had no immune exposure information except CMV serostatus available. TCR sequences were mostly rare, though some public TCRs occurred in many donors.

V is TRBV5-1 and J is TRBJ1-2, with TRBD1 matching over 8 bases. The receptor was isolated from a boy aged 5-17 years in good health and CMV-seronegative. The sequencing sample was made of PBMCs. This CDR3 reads CASSFDRGGYTF. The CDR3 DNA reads TGCGCCAGCAGCTTTGACAGGGGTGGCTACACCTTC.